This is a list of T cell receptor beta chains from one sample in a study of CD8 T cells in ankylosing spondylitis. TCRdb re-called the 5' RACE reads through MiXCR, storing one row per CDR3 protein. The sample carries about 220,000 distinct CDR3 sequences, roughly 6.6% recorded once. Sequenced: blood, either unsorted or a sorted T cell fraction (not recorded which). The source of these receptors is a male donor with ankylosing spondylitis. Both conserved end residues are part of each CDR3. D genes are given only for firm matches. Size values are once, few and many counts, or a class for expanded clones, and some rows have none.

j_gene,v_gene,d_gene,abundance,CDR3aa,CDR3nt
TRBJ1-4,TRBV4-3,.,many,CASSQDPGPREKLFF,TGCGCCAGCAGCCAAGATCCGGGACCTAGGGAAAAACTGTTTTTT
TRBJ2-5,TRBV7-6,.,few,CASSLAPTPETQYF,TGTGCCAGCAGCTTAGCGCCCACTCCGGAGACCCAGTACTTC
TRBJ2-2,TRBV9,.,few,CASSPRTARTGELFF,TGTGCCAGCAGCCCCCGGACTGCGAGGACCGGGGAGCTGTTTTTT
TRBJ1-2,TRBV4-1,.,many,CASSQEKNVVYGYTF,TGCGCCAGCAGCCAAGAAAAAAATGTCGTCTATGGCTACACCTTC
TRBJ2-1,TRBV18,.,many,CASSPAYNEQFF,TGTGCCAGCAGTCCAGCTTACAATGAGCAGTTCTTC
TRBJ2-5,TRBV29-1,.,many,CSVEALETRGTQYF,TGCAGCGTTGAAGCCTTAGAGACCCGAGGGACCCAGTACTTC
TRBJ1-2,TRBV7-6,TRBD1,.,CASSFTGGDGYTF,TGTGCCAGCAGCTTCACAGGGGGGGATGGCTACACCTTC
TRBJ2-3,TRBV27,TRBD1,many,CASTAGTGGSDTQYF,TGTGCCAGCACTGCGGGGACAGGGGGCTCAGATACGCAGTATTTT
TRBJ2-2,TRBV6-5,TRBD2,many,CASSYAGGARDTGELFF,TGTGCCAGCAGTTACGCCGGGGGGGCGCGGGACACCGGGGAGCTGTTTTTT
TRBJ1-4,TRBV4-3,.,many,CASSQALATRGEKLFF,TGCGCCAGCAGCCAAGCGTTAGCGACAAGGGGGGAAAAACTGTTTTTT
TRBJ2-7,TRBV27,.,few,CASSTGLANEQYF,TGTGCCAGCAGTACAGGGTTGGCAAACGAGCAGTACTTC
TRBJ1-1,TRBV25-1,.,.,CASSGPGGDNMNTEAFF,TGTGCCAGCAGTGGCCCCGGAGGGGACAACATGAACACTGAAGCTTTCTTT
TRBJ2-7,TRBV4-3,.,many,CASSQGTATYEQYF,TGCGCCAGCAGCCAAGGAACAGCGACCTACGAGCAGTACTTC
TRBJ2-7,TRBV7-9,.,many,CASSSPTGTGFLEQYF,TGTGCCAGCAGCTCCCCTACCGGGACTGGATTTTTAGAGCAGTACTTC
TRBJ1-1,TRBV27,.,few,CASSLLAMNTEAFF,TGTGCCAGCAGTTTATTGGCTATGAACACTGAAGCTTTCTTT
TRBJ2-5,TRBV11-2,.,.,CASKGQTQYF,TGTGCCTCCAAAGGCCAGACCCAGTACTTC